This note documents a single T cell receptor beta chain sequence. MiXCR, run by TCRdb on the 5' RACE reads, gives a single entry per CDR3 protein. Found here are roughly 80,000 distinct CDR3 sequences, roughly an eighth of them singletons; the top ten hold around 4.3%. This sample is part of a study of spatial heterogeneity in lung cancer. Study-wide background: Compared with alpha-chain sequences, beta-chain sequences were consistently detected in greater numbers. Each distinct TCR and UMI combination averaged more than ten appearances in raw reads.

As to time point: sample taken at primary tumor resection. Frozen PBMC, nontumor lung or tumor provided whole RNA, which was sequenced unsorted. A total of 72 untreated early-stage non-small cell lung cancer patients served as donors. The CDR3 contains 14 residues. After removal of 5 bases from V and 4 bases from J, the junction contained 9 bases not matched to a gene. Germline loops: CDR1 DFQATT, CDR2 SNEGSKA (reference sequence). The chain carries TRBV20-1 and TRBJ2-3, with 7 bases aligning to TRBD2. The receptor comes from a male donor with early-stage non-small cell lung cancer. The sequencing here drew on PBMCs, taken at surgery. CDR3 in amino acids: CSAPTGEGSDTQYF. The DNA for the CDR3 is TGCAGTGCTCCGACGGGGGAGGGATCAGATACGCAGTATTTT.